Below are 24 T cell receptor beta chains sequenced from a single sample in a study of CD8 T cells in ankylosing spondylitis. Each CDR3 protein is one row after TCRdb ran MiXCR on the 5' RACE reads. The sample has under 250,000 distinct CDR3 sequences, roughly 32% seen once. Sequencing used blood, either unsorted or a sorted T cell fraction (not recorded which). The receptors here all came from a male donor with ankylosing spondylitis or in good health (not recorded which).

The J gene is TRBJ2-3, the V gene TRBV7-2; D gene unclear. Trimming pared 5 bases from V and 4 bases from J, leaving 7 bases between. The CDR3 consists of 12 residues. Germline CDR1 SGHTA, CDR2 FQGNSA. CDR3 DNA: TGTGCCAGCAGCCCCGACCCAGATACGCAGTATTTT. It specifies CASSPDPDTQYF.

The gene calls are TRBV29-1 and TRBJ2-5; either TRBD1 or TRBD2 may fit D (5 bases each). The CDR3 covers 13 residues. Per germline, CDR1 SQVTM and CDR2 ANQGSEA. V lost 6 bases and J 1 base, leaving 12 bases between the germline ends. CDR3 region: CSVAPGTQETQYF. CDR3 nucleotide sequence: TGCAGCGTCGCCCCGGGGACCCAAGAGACCCAGTACTTC.

The sample holds a few counts of this clonotype. The genes are TRBV20-1 and TRBJ2-5; no definite D call. The CDR3 length is 13 residues. V lost 5 bases to trimming and J lost 1 base, with 11 bases between them. Germline CDR1 and CDR2: DFQATT and SNEGSKA (reference sequence). The CDR3 DNA follows: TGCAGTGCTGGGTTCAGCCTCCAAGAGACCCAGTACTTC. Translation gives CSAGFSLQETQYF.

This chain joins TRBV4-1 and TRBJ1-2; TRBD1 agrees at 9 bases. Looked up from germline, CDR1 is MGHRA and CDR2 is YSYEKL. This CDR3 is built from 14 residues. The V segment lost 5 bases and the J segment 5 bases; nucleotides outside the gene matches: 6. The CDR3 loop reads CASSSPGQGYGYTF. The DNA of the CDR3 is TGCGCCAGCAGCTCCCCGGGACAGGGATATGGCTACACCTTC.

A single count supports this clonotype. The chain links TRBV12-3 or TRBV12-4 to TRBJ2-3; 9 nucleotides agree with TRBD2. This CDR3 comprises 16 residues. J lost 0 bases, V lost 0 bases, and 1 base had no gene match. The CDR3 sequence is CASSLALAGSTDTQYF. CDR3 coding DNA: TGTGCCAGCAGTTTAGCCCTAGCGGGGAGCACAGATACGCAGTATTTT.

This clonotype was picked up a small number of times. CDR3 nucleotide sequence: TGTGCCAGCAGATATCCCAGGACGGCTTCCGAGCAGTACTTC. Encoded protein: CASRYPRTASEQYF. The genes are TRBV28 and TRBJ2-7; D not resolved. CDR1 is MDHEN and CDR2 is SYDVKM in the germline V gene. CDR3 length: 14 residues. The ends were cut back, 6 bases at V and 6 bases at J, with 18 bases in the middle.

This rearrangement joins TRBV5-1 to TRBJ2-1, with D perhaps TRBD2 (5 bases). Germline V gene lookup returns CDR1 SGHRS and CDR2 YFSETQ. CDR3 size: 14 residues. Trimming took off 0 bases at V and 9 bases at J, with 13 bases between the two ends. CDR3 residues: CASSLGYRGVEQFF. In DNA, the CDR3 is TGCGCCAGCAGCTTGGGTTACCGGGGTGTTGAGCAGTTCTTC. Together with reference TRBV5-1 and TRBJ2-1, the CDR3 gives the full variable domain: KAGVTQTPRYLIKTRGQQVTLSCSPISGHRSVSWYQQTPGQGLQFLFEYFSETQRNKGNFPGRFSGRQFSNSRSEMNVSTLELGDSALYLCASSLGYRGVEQFFGPGTRLTVL.

This clonotype has only a few counts. The chain joins TRBV12-3 or TRBV12-4 to TRBJ2-3, with 8 bases fitting TRBD2. With 10 bases clipped from V and 6 bases from J, the junction kept 15 bases outside the gene matches. The CDR3 extends over 15 amino acids. The CDR3 is CATHVPGGAVDTQYF. CDR3 coding DNA: TGTGCCACCCATGTCCCGGGGGGGGCGGTTGATACGCAGTATTTT.

There are a few counts of this clonotype. The genes are TRBV7-3 and TRBJ2-3, with D maybe TRBD1 (6 bases). Germline loops: CDR1 SGHTA, CDR2 FQGTGA. V lost 6 bases and J 2 bases, leaving 18 bases between the germline ends. The CDR3 is made up of 16 amino acids. The CDR3 DNA reads TGTGCCAGCAGTCCACAGGGCTGGTACCCCACAGATACGCAGTATTTT. As protein: CASSPQGWYPTDTQYF.

The CDR3 nucleotides read TGTGCCAGCAGTTCCACGCCCAGGGGTTACGAGCAGTACTTC. This codes for CASSSTPRGYEQYF. V usage is TRBV6-5 and J usage is TRBJ2-7, with a possible D match to TRBD1 (6 bases). V was clipped by 4 bases and J by 4 bases, with 14 bases between them. The CDR3 length is 14 residues. Germline CDR1 MNHEY, CDR2 SVGAGI.

This rearrangement joins TRBV6-5 to TRBJ2-7, with 11 bases that match TRBD1. The V segment lost 6 bases and the J segment 6 bases; nucleotides outside the gene matches: 7. The CDR3 loop spans 14 amino acids. The germline CDR1 and CDR2 sequences are MNHEY and SVGAGI. The CDR3: CASRLPGQGGEQYF. As DNA, the CDR3 is TGTGCCAGCAGATTACCGGGACAGGGGGGCGAGCAGTACTTC.

V gene TRBV6-1 combines with J gene TRBJ2-7; 7 bases align to TRBD1. V was clipped by 6 bases and J by 0 bases; unmatched bases: 5. Germline V gene sequence: CDR1 MNHNS, CDR2 SASEGT. The CDR3 length is 14 residues. The CDR3 region is CASRLGQRSYEQYF. The CDR3 nucleotides are TGTGCCAGCAGACTGGGACAGCGCTCCTACGAGCAGTACTTC.

CDR3 nucleotide sequence: TGCGCCAGCAGCGATCACTACGAGCAGTACTTC. It translates to CASSDHYEQYF. The gene calls are TRBV10-2 and TRBJ2-7; D remains ambiguous. The CDR3 runs to 11 residues. The germline CDR1 and CDR2 sequences are WSHSY and SAAADI. Trimming took 6 bases from V and 3 from J, leaving 6 bases between them.

V and J are TRBV12-3 or TRBV12-4 and TRBJ2-2; TRBD2 agrees at 7 bases. The CDR3 has 16 residues. Trimming cost V 5 bases and J 1 base; bases outside gene matches: 7. The CDR3 nucleotides read TGTGCCAGCAGTGGACTAGGAGTCCTGAACACCGGGGAGCTGTTTTTT. As protein: CASSGLGVLNTGELFF.

J is TRBJ2-1 and V is TRBV20-1; D tentatively reads TRBD1 or TRBD2 (5 bases each). The CDR3 contains 14 residues. Trimming stripped 0 bases from V and 4 bases from J, with 10 bases between. CDR1 is DFQATT, CDR2 SNEGSKA, per germline (reference sequence). The CDR3 loop is CSARDPGRYNEQFF. The CDR3 DNA reads as TGCAGTGCTAGAGATCCGGGACGTTACAATGAGCAGTTCTTC.

This clonotype came up a few times. The V call is TRBV20-1, the J call TRBJ2-1, with 7 bases aligning to TRBD1. V shed 5 bases, J shed 9 bases, and the junction held 10 bases outside the gene matches. Germline lookup yields CDR1 DFQATT and CDR2 SNEGSKA (reference sequence). This CDR3 region has 13 residues. CDR3 bases: TGCAGTGCTGGACAAGGGGGCCTCGGTGAGCAGTTCTTC. This translates into CSAGQGGLGEQFF.

V is TRBV6-5 and J is TRBJ1-2; D is possibly TRBD1 (5 bases). This CDR3 has 14 residues. The germline V gene has CDR1 MNHEY and CDR2 SVGAGI. The ends were cut back, 2 bases at V and 5 bases at J, with 12 bases in the middle. CDR3 sequence reads: CASSYAGGTYGYTF. The DNA for the CDR3 is TGTGCCAGCAGTTACGCGGGGGGAACGTATGGCTACACCTTC.

Many counts were recorded for this clonotype. This chain's CDR3 is CASGRGGELGQFF. The CDR3, as DNA: TGTGCCAGCGGGAGGGGCGGGGAGTTAGGGCAGTTCTTC. This chain joins TRBV6-1 and TRBJ2-1, with 7 bases matching TRBD2. Germline V gives CDR1 MNHNS, CDR2 SASEGT. J lost 12 bases, V lost 8 bases, and 13 bases had no gene match. CDR3 length: 13 residues.

This rearrangement joins TRBV7-6 to TRBJ1-4; TRBD1 is a possible D gene (5 bases). This CDR3 spans 16 amino acids. V was cut by 2 bases and J by 5 bases, with 15 bases left in between. The V gene's germline CDR1 is SGHVS and CDR2 FNYEAQ. The CDR3 nucleotides read TGTGCCAGCAGCTTATCGGGTACAAAGGGGAATGAAAAACTGTTTTTT. Protein sequence: CASSLSGTKGNEKLFF. The full variable domain, rest sourced from reference TRBV7-6 and TRBJ1-4, is GAGVSQSPRYKVTKRGQDVALRCDPISGHVSLYWYRQALGQGPEFLTYFNYEAQQDKSGLPNDRFSAERPEGSISTLTIQRTEQRDSAMYRCASSLSGTKGNEKLFFGSGTQLSVL.

This clonotype has a handful of counts. V gene TRBV24-1 combines with J gene TRBJ2-2, with D unclear. The V gene lost 5 bases and the J gene lost 0 bases, with 9 bases spanning the gap. Germline lookup yields CDR1 KGHDR and CDR2 SFDVKD. CDR3 length: 15 amino acids. The CDR3 nucleotides read TGTGCCACCAGTGTAGGCACTTCGAACACCGGGGAGCTGTTTTTT. Translated: CATSVGTSNTGELFF.

This clonotype was picked up a small number of times. The chain employs TRBV20-1 and TRBJ1-5; D unclear. CDR3 length equals 12 residues. With 6 bases removed from V and 3 bases from J, the gap between germline ends came to 9 bases. The V gene's germline CDR1 is DFQATT and CDR2 SNEGSKA (reference sequence). This CDR3 reads CSAQQFNQPQHF. CDR3 coding DNA: TGCAGTGCCCAACAGTTCAATCAGCCCCAGCATTTT.

The chain carries TRBV29-1 and TRBJ2-2, with 9 bases lining up with TRBD1. This CDR3 is built from 13 residues. Trimming cost V 7 bases and J 1 base; bases outside gene matches: 1. CDR1 is SQVTM and CDR2 is ANQGSEA in the germline V gene. CDR3 DNA: TGCAGCGCGACAGGGGGGAACACCGGGGAGCTGTTTTTT. As protein: CSATGGNTGELFF.

This clonotype was counted a single time. A read error may be the cause here, since a much bigger clone is one base away. The CDR3 bases are TGCGCCAGCGGCCCGGTAGCGCCAGATACGCAGTATTTT. It codes for CASGPVAPDTQYF. The rearrangement joins TRBV5-1 to TRBJ2-3; perhaps TRBD2 as D (5 bases). Trimming shortened V by 7 bases and J by 4 bases, and 13 bases separated the two germline ends. Germline V gene lookup returns CDR1 SGHRS and CDR2 YFSETQ. This CDR3 is 13 amino acids long.

The chain carries TRBV7-9 and TRBJ2-7; TRBD2 is a possible D gene (5 bases). In germline, CDR1 is SEHNR, CDR2 FQNEAQ (reference sequence). Trimming removed 5 bases from V and 3 bases from J, with 11 bases in between. This CDR3 has 13 residues. The CDR3 reads CASSPRTGYEQYF. The CDR3 nucleotides are TGTGCCAGCAGCCCAAGGACTGGCTACGAGCAGTACTTC.